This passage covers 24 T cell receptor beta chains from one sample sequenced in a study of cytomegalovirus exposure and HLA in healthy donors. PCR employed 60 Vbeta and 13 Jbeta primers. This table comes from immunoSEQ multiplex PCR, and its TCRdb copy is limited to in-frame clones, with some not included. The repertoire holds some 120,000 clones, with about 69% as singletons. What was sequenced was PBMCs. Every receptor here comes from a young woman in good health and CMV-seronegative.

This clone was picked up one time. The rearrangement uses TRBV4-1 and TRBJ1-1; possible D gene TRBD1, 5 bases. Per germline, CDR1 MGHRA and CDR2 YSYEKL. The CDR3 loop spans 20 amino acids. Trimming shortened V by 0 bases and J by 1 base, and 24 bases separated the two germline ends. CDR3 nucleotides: TGCGCCAGCAGCCAAGATGGTACAAAAGGGGCAATCCAGGCGAACACTGAAGCTTTCTTT. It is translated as CASSQDGTKGAIQANTEAFF.

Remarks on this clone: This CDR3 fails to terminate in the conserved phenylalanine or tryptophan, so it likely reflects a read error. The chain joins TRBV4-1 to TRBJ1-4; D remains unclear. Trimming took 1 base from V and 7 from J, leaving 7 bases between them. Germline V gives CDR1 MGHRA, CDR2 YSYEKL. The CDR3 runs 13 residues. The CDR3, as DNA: TGCGCCAGCAGCCAAGGCCCTTTTGAAAAACTGTTTGTT. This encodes CASSQGPFEKLFV.

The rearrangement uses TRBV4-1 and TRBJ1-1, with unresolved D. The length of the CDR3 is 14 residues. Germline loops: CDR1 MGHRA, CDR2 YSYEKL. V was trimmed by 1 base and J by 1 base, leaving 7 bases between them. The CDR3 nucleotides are TGCGCCAGCAGCCAAGTACGGGAGAACACTGAAGCTTTCTTT. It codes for CASSQVRENTEAFF.

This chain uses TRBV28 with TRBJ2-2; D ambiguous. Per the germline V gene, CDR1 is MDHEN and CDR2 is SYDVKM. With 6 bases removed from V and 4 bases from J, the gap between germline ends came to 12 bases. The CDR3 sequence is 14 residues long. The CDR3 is CASRRNDRTGELFF. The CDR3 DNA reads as TGTGCCAGCAGGCGAAACGATCGCACCGGGGAGCTGTTTTTT.

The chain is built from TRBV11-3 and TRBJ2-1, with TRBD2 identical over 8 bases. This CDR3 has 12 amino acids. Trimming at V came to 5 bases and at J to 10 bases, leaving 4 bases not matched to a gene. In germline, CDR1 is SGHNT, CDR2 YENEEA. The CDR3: CASSRGGREQFF. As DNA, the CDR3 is TGTGCCAGCAGCCGGGGGGGGCGAGAGCAGTTCTTC. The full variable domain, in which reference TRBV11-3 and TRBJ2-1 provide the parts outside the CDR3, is EAGVVQSPRYKIIEKKQPVAFWCNPISGHNTLYWYLQNLGQGPELLIRYENEEAVDDSQLPKDRFSAERLKGVDSTLKIQPAELGDSAVYLCASSRGGREQFFGPGTRLTVL.

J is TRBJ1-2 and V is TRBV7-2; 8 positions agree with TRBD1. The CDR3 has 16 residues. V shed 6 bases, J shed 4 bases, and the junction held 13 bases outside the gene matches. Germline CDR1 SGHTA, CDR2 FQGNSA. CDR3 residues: CASRQPPGQGIYGYTF. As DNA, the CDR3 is TGTGCCAGCAGACAACCCCCAGGACAGGGTATCTATGGCTACACCTTC.

The CDR3 DNA reads as TGTGCCAGCAGTTCCGAACCGGCAGGAACCCAAGAGACCCAGTACTTC. As protein: CASSSEPAGTQETQYF. J is TRBJ2-5 and V is TRBV27; D gene uncertain. The CDR3 extends over 16 amino acids. The V gene lost 4 bases and the J gene lost 1 base, with 16 bases spanning the gap. Germline CDR1 MNHEY, CDR2 SMNVEV (reference sequence).

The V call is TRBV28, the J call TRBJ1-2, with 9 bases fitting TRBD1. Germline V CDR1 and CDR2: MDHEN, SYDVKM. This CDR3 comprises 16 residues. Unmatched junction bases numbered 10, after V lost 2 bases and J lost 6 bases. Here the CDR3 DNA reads TGTGCCAGCAGTTTAGGCGTATGGGGGACAGGGAATGGCTACACCTTC. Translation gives CASSLGVWGTGNGYTF.

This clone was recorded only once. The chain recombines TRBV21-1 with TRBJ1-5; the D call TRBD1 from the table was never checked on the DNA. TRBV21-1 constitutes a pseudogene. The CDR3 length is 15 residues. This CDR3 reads CASSKWSEQGKPQHF. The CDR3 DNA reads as TGTGCCAGCAGCAAATGGAGTGAACAGGGCAAGCCCCAGCATTTT.

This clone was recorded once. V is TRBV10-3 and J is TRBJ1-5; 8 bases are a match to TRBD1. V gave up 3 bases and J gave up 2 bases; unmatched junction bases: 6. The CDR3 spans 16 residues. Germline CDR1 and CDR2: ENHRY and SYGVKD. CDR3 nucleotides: TGTGCCATCAGTGACTCCAAGACAGGGGGCAATCAGCCCCAGCATTTT. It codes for CAISDSKTGGNQPQHF.

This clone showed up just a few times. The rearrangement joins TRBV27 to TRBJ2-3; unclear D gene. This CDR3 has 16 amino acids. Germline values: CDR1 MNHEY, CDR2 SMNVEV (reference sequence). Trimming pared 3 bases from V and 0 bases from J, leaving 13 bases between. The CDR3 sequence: CASSFDISTSTDTQYF. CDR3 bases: TGTGCCAGCAGTTTCGACATATCTACTAGCACAGATACGCAGTATTTT.

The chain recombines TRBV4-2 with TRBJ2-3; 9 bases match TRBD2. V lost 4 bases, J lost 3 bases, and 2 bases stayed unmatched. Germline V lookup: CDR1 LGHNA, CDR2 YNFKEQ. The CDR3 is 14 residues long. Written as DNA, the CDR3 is TGTGCCAGCAGCCCGGGACTAGCTACAGATACGCAGTATTTT. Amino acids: CASSPGLATDTQYF.

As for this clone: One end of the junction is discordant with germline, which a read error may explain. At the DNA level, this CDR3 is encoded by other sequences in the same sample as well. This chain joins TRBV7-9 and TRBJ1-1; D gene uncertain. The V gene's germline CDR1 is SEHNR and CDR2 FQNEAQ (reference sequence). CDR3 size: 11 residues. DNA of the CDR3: TGCGCCAGCAGCGCGTCTTATGAAGCTTTCTTT. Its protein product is CASSASYEAFF.

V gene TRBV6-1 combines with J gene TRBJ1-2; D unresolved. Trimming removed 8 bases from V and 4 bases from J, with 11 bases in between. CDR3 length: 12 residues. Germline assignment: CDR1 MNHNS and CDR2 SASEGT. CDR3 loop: CASPLQRYGYTF. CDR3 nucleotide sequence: TGTGCCAGCCCCTTACAACGCTATGGCTACACCTTC.

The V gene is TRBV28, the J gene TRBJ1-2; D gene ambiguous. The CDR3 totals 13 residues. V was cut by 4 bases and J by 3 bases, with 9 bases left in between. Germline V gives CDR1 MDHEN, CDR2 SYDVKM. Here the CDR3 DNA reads TGTGCCAGCAGTTCACCTAGCCACTATGGCTACACCTTC. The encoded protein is CASSSPSHYGYTF.

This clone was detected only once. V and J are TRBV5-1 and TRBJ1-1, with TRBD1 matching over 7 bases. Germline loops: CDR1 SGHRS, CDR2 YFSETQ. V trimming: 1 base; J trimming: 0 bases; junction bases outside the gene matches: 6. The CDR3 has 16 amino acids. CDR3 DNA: TGCGCCAGCAGCTTGTGGCAGGGGGTAATGAACACTGAAGCTTTCTTT. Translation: CASSLWQGVMNTEAFF. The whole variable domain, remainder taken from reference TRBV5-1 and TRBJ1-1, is KAGVTQTPRYLIKTRGQQVTLSCSPISGHRSVSWYQQTPGQGLQFLFEYFSETQRNKGNFPGRFSGRQFSNSRSEMNVSTLELGDSALYLCASSLWQGVMNTEAFFGQGTRLTVV.

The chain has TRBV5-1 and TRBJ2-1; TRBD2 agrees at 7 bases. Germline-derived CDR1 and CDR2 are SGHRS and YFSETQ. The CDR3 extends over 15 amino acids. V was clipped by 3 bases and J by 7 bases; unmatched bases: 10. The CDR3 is CASSSGGSLGNEQFF. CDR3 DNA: TGCGCCAGCAGCTCCGGGGGGTCCCTAGGGAATGAGCAGTTCTTC.

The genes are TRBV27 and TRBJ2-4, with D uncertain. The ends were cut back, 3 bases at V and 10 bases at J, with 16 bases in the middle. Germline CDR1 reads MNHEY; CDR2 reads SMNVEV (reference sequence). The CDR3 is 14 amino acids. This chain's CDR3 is CASSLSGSDSIQYF. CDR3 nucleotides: TGTGCCAGCAGTTTGTCGGGTTCCGATTCTATTCAGTACTTC.

In DNA form, the CDR3 reads TGTGCCAGCAGTGAGACTAGCGGGGGGTACAATGAGCAGTTCTTC. Protein sequence: CASSETSGGYNEQFF. The chain uses TRBV6-1 and TRBJ2-1; 13 nucleotides agree with TRBD2. CDR3 length: 15 residues. V lost 3 bases and J lost 4; bases outside the gene matches: 0. CDR1 and CDR2 from the germline V gene are MNHNS and SASEGT.

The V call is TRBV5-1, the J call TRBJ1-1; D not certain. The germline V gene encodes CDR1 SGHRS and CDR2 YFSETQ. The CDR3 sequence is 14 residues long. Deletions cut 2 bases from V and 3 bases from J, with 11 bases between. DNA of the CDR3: TGCGCCAGCAGCTTAAATCCGGGATACACTGAAGCTTTCTTT. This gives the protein CASSLNPGYTEAFF.

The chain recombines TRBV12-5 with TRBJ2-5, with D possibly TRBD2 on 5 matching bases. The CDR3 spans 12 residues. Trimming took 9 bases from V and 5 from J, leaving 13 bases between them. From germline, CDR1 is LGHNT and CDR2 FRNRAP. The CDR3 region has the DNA TGTGCTAGCTCCCGATCGGGGGAGACCCAGTACTTC. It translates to CASSRSGETQYF.

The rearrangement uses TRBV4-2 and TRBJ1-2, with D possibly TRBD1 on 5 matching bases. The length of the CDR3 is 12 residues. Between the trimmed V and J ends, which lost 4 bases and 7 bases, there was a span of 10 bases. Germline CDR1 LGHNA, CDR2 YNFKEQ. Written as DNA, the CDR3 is TGTGCCAGCAGCCCAAGGGGATCTGGCTACACCTTC. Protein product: CASSPRGSGYTF.

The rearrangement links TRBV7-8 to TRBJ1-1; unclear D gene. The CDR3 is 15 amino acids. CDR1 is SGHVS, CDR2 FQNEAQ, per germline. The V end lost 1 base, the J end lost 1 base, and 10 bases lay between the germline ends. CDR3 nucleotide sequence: TGTGCCAGCAGCTTAGAAATGGGCCGGAACACTGAAGCTTTCTTT. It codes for CASSLEMGRNTEAFF.

The CDR3: CASSPTENYGYTF. The DNA for the CDR3 is TGTGCCAGCAGTCCGACAGAGAACTATGGCTACACCTTC. The chain combines TRBV6-6 with TRBJ1-2; possible D gene TRBD1, 5 bases. CDR1 MNHNY and CDR2 SVGAGI come from the germline V gene (reference sequence). The ends were cut back, 5 bases at V and 2 bases at J, with 9 bases in the middle. This CDR3 has 13 residues.